This TCR beta chain was sequenced during a study of regulatory T cells in long-lasting Graves disease. Time point here: newly diagnosed GD, antithyroid drugs for less than 3 months. Making the TCR library involved RNA that had been extracted from PBMCs. V was clipped by 8 bases and J by 9 bases; unmatched bases: 6. The CDR3 loop spans 13 amino acids. CDR1 is SQVTM and CDR2 is ANQGSEA in the germline V gene. To make TCR beta libraries, researchers used iRepertoire HTBI primers and Arm-PCR of CDR3 regions. TCRdb redid the calling of the multiplex PCR reads with MiXCR, one entry per CDR3 protein. This table has approximately 480,000 distinct CDR3 sequences, about 17% appearing once. A further study also used this sample, focusing on T cells in Graves' hyperthyroidism and ophthalmopathy. That report adds: Graves' hyperthyroidism is called stable when ophthalmopathy does not progress within 18 months.

This TCR came from a man aged 40-49 years with Graves disease. The chain joins TRBV29-1 to TRBJ2-3; TRBD2 agrees at 15 bases. This specimen was peripheral blood mononuclear cells (PBMCs), taken at new diagnosis, from a patient treated with antithyroid drugs. CDR3 region: CSIRGLAGGTQYF. DNA of the CDR3: TGCAGCATTAGAGGACTAGCGGGAGGGACGCAGTATTTT.